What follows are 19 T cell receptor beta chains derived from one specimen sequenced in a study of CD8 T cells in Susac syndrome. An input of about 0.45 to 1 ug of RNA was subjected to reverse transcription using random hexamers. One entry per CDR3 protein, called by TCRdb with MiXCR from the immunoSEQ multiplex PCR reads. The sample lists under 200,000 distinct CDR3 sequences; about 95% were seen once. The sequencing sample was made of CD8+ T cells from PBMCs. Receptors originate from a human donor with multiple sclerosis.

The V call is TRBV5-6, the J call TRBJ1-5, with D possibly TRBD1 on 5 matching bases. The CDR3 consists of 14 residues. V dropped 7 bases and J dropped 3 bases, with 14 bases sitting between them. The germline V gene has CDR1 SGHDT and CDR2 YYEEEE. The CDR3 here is CASGAGPYNQPQHF. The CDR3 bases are TGTGCCAGCGGGGCTGGACCCTACAATCAGCCCCAGCATTTT. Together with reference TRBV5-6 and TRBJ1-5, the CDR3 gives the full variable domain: DAGVTQSPTHLIKTRGQQVTLRCSPKSGHDTVSWYQQALGQGPQFIFQYYEEEERQRGNFPDRFSGHQFPNYSSELNVNALLLGDSALYLCASGAGPYNQPQHFGDGTRLSIL.

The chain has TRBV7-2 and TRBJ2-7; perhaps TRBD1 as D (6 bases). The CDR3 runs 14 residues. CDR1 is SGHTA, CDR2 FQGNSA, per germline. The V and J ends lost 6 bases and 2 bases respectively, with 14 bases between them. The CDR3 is CASRPGTNAYEQYF. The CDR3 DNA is TGTGCCAGCAGACCAGGGACAAACGCCTACGAGCAGTACTTC.

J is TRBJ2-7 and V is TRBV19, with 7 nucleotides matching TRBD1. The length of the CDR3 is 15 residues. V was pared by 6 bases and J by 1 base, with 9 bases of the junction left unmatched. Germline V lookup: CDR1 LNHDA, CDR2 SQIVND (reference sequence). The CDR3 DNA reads TGTGCCAGTAGCCTCTCCGGGACAGAATCCTACGAGCAGTACTTC. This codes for CASSLSGTESYEQYF.

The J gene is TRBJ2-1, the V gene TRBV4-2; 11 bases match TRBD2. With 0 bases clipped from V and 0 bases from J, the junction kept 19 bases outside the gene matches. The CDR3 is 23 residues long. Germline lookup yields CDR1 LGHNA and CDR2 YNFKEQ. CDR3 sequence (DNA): TGTGCCAGCAGCCAAGATAGAGCACTAGCGGGAGAATCTTGGGTTAGCTCCTACAATGAGCAGTTCTTC. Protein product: CASSQDRALAGESWVSSYNEQFF.

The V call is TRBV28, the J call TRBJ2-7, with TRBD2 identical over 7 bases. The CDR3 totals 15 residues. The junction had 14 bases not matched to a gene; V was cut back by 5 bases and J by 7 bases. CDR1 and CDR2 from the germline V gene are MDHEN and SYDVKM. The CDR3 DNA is TGTGCCAGCAGTAGTCTAGGGCCGGCGGGAGATGAGCAGTACTTC. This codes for CASSSLGPAGDEQYF.

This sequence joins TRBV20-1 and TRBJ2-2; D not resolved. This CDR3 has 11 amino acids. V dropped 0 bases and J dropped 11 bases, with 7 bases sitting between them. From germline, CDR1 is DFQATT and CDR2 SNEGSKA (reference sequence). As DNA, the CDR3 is TGCAGTGCTAGAGATTCAAGTGAGCTGTTTTTT. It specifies CSARDSSELFF.

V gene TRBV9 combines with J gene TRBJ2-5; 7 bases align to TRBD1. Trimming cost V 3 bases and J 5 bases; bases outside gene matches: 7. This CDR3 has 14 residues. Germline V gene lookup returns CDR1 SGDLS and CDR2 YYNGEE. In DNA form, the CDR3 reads TGTGCCAGCAGCGCGACAGGGTCATACGAGACCCAGTACTTC. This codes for CASSATGSYETQYF.

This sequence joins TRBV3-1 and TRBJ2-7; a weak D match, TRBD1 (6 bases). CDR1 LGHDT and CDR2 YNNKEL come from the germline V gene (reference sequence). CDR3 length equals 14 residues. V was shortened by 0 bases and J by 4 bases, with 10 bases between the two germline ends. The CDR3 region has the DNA TGTGCCAGCAGCCAAGATCCCACAGGGTACGAGCAGTACTTC. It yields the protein CASSQDPTGYEQYF.

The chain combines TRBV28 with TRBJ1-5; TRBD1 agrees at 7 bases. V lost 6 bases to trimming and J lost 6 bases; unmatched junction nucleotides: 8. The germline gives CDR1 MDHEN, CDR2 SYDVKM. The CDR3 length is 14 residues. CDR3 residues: CASRATGMSQPQHF. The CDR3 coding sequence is TGTGCCAGCAGGGCGACAGGGATGAGTCAGCCCCAGCATTTT.

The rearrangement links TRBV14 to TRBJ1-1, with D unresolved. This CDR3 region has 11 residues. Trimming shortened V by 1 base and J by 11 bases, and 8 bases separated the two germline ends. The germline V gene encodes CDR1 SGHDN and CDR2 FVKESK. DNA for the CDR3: TGTGCCAGCAGCCAAGGGGGAATGGCTTTCTTT. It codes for CASSQGGMAFF.

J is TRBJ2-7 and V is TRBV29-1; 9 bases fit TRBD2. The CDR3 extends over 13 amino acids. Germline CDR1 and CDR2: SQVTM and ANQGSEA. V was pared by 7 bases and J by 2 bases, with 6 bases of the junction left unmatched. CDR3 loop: CSAASGATYEQYF. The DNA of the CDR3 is TGCAGCGCAGCTAGCGGGGCTACCTACGAGCAGTACTTC.

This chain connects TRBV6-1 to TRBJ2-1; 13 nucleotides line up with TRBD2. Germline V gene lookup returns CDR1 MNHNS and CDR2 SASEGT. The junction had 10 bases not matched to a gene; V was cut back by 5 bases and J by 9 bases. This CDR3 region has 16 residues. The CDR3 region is CASSPLGLAGESEQFF. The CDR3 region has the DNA TGTGCCAGCAGTCCTCTCGGACTAGCGGGGGAGAGTGAGCAGTTCTTC.

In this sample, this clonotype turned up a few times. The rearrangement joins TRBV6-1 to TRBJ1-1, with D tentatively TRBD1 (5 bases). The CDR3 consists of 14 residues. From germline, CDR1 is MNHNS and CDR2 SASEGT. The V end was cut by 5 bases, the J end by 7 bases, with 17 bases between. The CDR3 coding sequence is TGTGCCAGCAGTCAAAATCGACAGATAAATGAAGCTTTCTTT. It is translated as CASSQNRQINEAFF.

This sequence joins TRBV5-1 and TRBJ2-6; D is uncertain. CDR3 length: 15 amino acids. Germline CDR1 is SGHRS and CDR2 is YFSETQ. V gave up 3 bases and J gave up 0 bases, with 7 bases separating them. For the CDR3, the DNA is TGCGCCAGCAGCTGGTGGTACTCTGGGGCCAACGTCCTGACTTTC. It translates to CASSWWYSGANVLTF.

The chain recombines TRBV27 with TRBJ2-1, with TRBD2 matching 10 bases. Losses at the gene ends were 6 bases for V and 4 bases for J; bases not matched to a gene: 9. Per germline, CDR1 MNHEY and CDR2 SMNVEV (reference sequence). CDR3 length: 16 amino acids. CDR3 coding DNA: TGTGCCAGCAGCTCCCCCGGACTAGCGGAGTACAATGAGCAGTTCTTC. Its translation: CASSSPGLAEYNEQFF.

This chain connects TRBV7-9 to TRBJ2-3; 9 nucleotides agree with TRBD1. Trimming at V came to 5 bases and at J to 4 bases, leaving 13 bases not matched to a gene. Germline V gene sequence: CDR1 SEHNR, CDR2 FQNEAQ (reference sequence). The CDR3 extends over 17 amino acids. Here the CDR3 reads CASSVRAGTGLSDTQYF. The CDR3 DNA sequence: TGTGCCAGCAGCGTAAGAGCCGGGACAGGGCTTTCAGATACGCAGTATTTT.

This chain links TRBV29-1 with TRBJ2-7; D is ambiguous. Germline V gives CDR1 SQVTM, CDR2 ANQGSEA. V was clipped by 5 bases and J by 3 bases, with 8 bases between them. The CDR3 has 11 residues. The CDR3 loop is CSVRYGYEQYF. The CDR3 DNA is TGCAGCGTTCGTTATGGCTACGAGCAGTACTTC.

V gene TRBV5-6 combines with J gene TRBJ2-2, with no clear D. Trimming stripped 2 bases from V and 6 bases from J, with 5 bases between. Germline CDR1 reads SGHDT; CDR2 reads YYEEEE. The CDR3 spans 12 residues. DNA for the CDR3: TGTGCCAGCAGCTTCATGGCCGGGGAGCTGTTTTTT. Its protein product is CASSFMAGELFF. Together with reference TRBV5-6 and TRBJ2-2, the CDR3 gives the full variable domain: DAGVTQSPTHLIKTRGQQVTLRCSPKSGHDTVSWYQQALGQGPQFIFQYYEEEERQRGNFPDRFSGHQFPNYSSELNVNALLLGDSALYLCASSFMAGELFFGEGSRLTVL.

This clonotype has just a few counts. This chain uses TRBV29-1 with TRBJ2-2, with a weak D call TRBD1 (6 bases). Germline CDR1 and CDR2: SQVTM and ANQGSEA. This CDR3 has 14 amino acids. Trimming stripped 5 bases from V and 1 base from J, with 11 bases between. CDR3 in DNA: TGCAGCGTTTTTCCGACAGGGAACACCGGGGAGCTGTTTTTT. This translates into CSVFPTGNTGELFF.